These 27 T cell receptor beta chains share one sample of origin, sequenced in a study of blood T cell repertoires in COVID-19. Here immunoSEQ multiplex PCR was the method, and the copy in TCRdb shows in-frame clones only, minus some. The data contain 250,000 to 300,000 clones, 86% of them singletons. Sequenced sample: peripheral blood. The receptors were sampled from a young man with active or convalescent COVID-19.

The gene calls are TRBV5-4 and TRBJ2-3, with D possibly being TRBD1 (6 bases). This CDR3 has 13 amino acids. V was shortened by 5 bases and J by 7 bases, with 14 bases between the two germline ends. Per germline, CDR1 SGHNT and CDR2 YYREEE (reference sequence). The DNA of the CDR3 is TGTGCCAGCAGGGCTGCAGGGGCAAATACGCAGTATTTT. Encoded protein: CASRAAGANTQYF.

The chain recombines TRBV6-5 with TRBJ2-2; maybe TRBD2 (6 bases). There are 14 residues in the CDR3. Germline loops: CDR1 MNHEY, CDR2 SVGAGI. The V end lost 5 bases, the J end lost 5 bases, and 12 bases lay between the germline ends. The CDR3 nucleotides are TGTGCCAGCAGTCGACAAAGCGGGACCGGGGAGCTGTTTTTT. Translation: CASSRQSGTGELFF.

This sequence joins TRBV28 and TRBJ1-2; 10 bases agree with TRBD1. Germline trimming cut 6 bases from V and 4 bases from J; bases unmatched to any gene: 8. CDR1 MDHEN and CDR2 SYDVKM come from the germline V gene. This CDR3 has 15 amino acids. In nucleotides, the CDR3 is TGTGCCAGCAGGTGGGGGACAGGGGAGATCTATGGCTACACCTTC. As protein: CASRWGTGEIYGYTF.

The chain couples TRBV9 to TRBJ2-1; 10 nucleotides agree with TRBD2. The V gene end was trimmed by 3 bases and the J gene end by 3 bases; junction bases not matched to a gene: 6. The CDR3 consists of 16 residues. Per germline, CDR1 SGDLS and CDR2 YYNGEE. CDR3 amino acids: CASSESGRAIYNEQFF. DNA for the CDR3: TGTGCCAGCAGCGAAAGCGGGAGGGCCATCTACAATGAGCAGTTCTTC.

The V and J genes are TRBV2 and TRBJ1-5, with TRBD1 matching over 7 bases. CDR1 and CDR2 (germline): SNHLY, FYNNEI. J lost 2 bases, V lost 3 bases, and 4 bases had no gene match. This CDR3 spans 15 amino acids. The CDR3 sequence is CASSDDRAGNQPQHF. In DNA, the CDR3 is TGTGCCAGCAGTGATGACAGGGCCGGCAATCAGCCCCAGCATTTT.

V is TRBV4-1 and J is TRBJ2-1; D may be TRBD1 (5 bases). The CDR3 extends over 15 amino acids. V was shortened by 4 bases and J by 5 bases, with 15 bases between the two germline ends. Looked up from germline, CDR1 is MGHRA and CDR2 is YSYEKL. The CDR3 sequence: CASSPVEGANNEQFF. CDR3 DNA sequence: TGCGCCAGCAGCCCGGTCGAAGGGGCCAACAATGAGCAGTTCTTC.

This sequence joins TRBV9 and TRBJ2-4; D is possibly TRBD1 (5 bases). The CDR3 extends over 15 amino acids. Germline CDR1 and CDR2: SGDLS and YYNGEE. Trimming stripped 3 bases from V and 1 base from J, with 11 bases between. CDR3 sequence reads: CASSDPGSAKNIQYF. The CDR3 DNA is TGTGCCAGCAGCGACCCAGGGTCGGCCAAAAACATTCAGTACTTC.

V gene TRBV5-1 combines with J gene TRBJ2-7; 7 nucleotides line up with TRBD1. Losses at the gene ends were 5 bases for V and 5 bases for J; bases not matched to a gene: 10. This CDR3 spans 14 amino acids. Per germline, CDR1 SGHRS and CDR2 YFSETQ. The chain's CDR3 is CASRQGEPEDEQYF. In nucleotides, the CDR3 is TGCGCCAGCAGGCAGGGGGAGCCGGAGGACGAGCAGTACTTC.

This chain connects TRBV9 to TRBJ2-2; D is perhaps TRBD1 (5 bases). Trimming left V 4 bases short and J 7 bases short, with 23 bases between. The CDR3 is made up of 17 amino acids. The germline V gene has CDR1 SGDLS and CDR2 YYNGEE. CDR3 amino acids: CASSSRTLMGSGGELFF. CDR3 bases: TGTGCCAGCAGCTCAAGGACATTGATGGGGTCAGGCGGGGAGCTGTTTTTT.

The chain has TRBV4-1 and TRBJ2-3; 8 positions match TRBD2. The CDR3 runs 18 residues. Trimming cost V 0 bases and J 2 bases; bases outside gene matches: 10. Germline CDR1 and CDR2: MGHRA and YSYEKL. The CDR3 nucleotides read TGCGCCAGCAGCCAAGATTGGGTAGCGGGGACTTTCACAGATACGCAGTATTTT. Its protein is CASSQDWVAGTFTDTQYF.

J is TRBJ2-7 and V is TRBV2; a possible D gene is TRBD2 (6 bases). The CDR3 sequence is 14 residues long. Germline V CDR1 and CDR2: SNHLY, FYNNEI. V was clipped by 6 bases and J by 5 bases, with 17 bases between them. CDR3 protein: CASSALGGIDEQYF. CDR3 in DNA: TGTGCCAGCAGCGCCCTGGGCGGGATCGACGAGCAGTACTTC.

This clone has more than one count but fewer than ten. The rearrangement joins TRBV10-3 to TRBJ2-1; 7 bases line up with TRBD1. The J segment lost 6 bases and the V segment lost 5 bases, leaving 1 base of the junction unmatched. From germline, CDR1 is ENHRY and CDR2 SYGVKD. This CDR3 contains 12 residues. As DNA, the CDR3 is TGTGCCATCAGTAGGACAGGCAATGAGCAGTTCTTC. Translation gives CAISRTGNEQFF.

The chain recombines TRBV5-1 with TRBJ1-5; a weak D match, TRBD1 (5 bases). The germline V gene has CDR1 SGHRS and CDR2 YFSETQ. V lost 4 bases and J lost 7, with 21 bases in between. CDR3 length: 16 residues. The CDR3 coding sequence is TGCGCCAGCAGCACCGGTGAACAGGACGGAAGGCAGCCCCAGCATTTT. Protein sequence: CASSTGEQDGRQPQHF. Filled out from reference TRBV5-1 and TRBJ1-5, the complete variable domain reads KAGVTQTPRYLIKTRGQQVTLSCSPISGHRSVSWYQQTPGQGLQFLFEYFSETQRNKGNFPGRFSGRQFSNSRSEMNVSTLELGDSALYLCASSTGEQDGRQPQHFGDGTRLSIL.

The V call is TRBV2, the J call TRBJ1-2; a weak D match, TRBD1 (6 bases). Trimming took 4 bases from V and 7 from J, leaving 13 bases between them. Germline V lookup: CDR1 SNHLY, CDR2 FYNNEI. The length of the CDR3 is 13 residues. The CDR3 nucleotides read TGTGCCAGCAGTGTTGGGGGGGCTCTTGGCTACACCTTC. Protein: CASSVGGALGYTF.

The rearrangement links TRBV3-1 (or the pseudogene TRBV3-2) to TRBJ1-3; D remains unclear. With 8 bases removed from V and 2 bases from J, the gap between germline ends came to 7 bases. Germline CDR1 is LGHDT and CDR2 is YNNKEL (reference sequence). The CDR3 contains 12 residues. For the CDR3, the DNA is TGTGCCAGCTCCTCCCCTGGAAACACCATATATTTT. Its protein product is CASSSPGNTIYF.

The CDR3 spells CASSLFQGQPQHF. CDR3 nucleotide sequence: TGTGCCAGCAGCTTATTTCAGGGTCAGCCCCAGCATTTT. The J gene is TRBJ1-5, the V gene TRBV7-2, with D perhaps TRBD1 (5 bases). Per germline, CDR1 SGHTA and CDR2 FQGNSA. This CDR3 region has 13 residues. Trimming removed 2 bases from V and 6 bases from J, with 8 bases in between.

V and J are TRBV6-5 and TRBJ1-5; D unresolved. CDR3 size: 14 residues. Germline lookup yields CDR1 MNHEY and CDR2 SVGAGI. V was pared by 10 bases and J by 8 bases, with 21 bases between. In nucleotides, the CDR3 is TGTGCCACCAGGTCGGCTGGGGAGTGGAAGCCCCAGCATTTT. Translating it yields CATRSAGEWKPQHF.

The sample holds one count of this clone. V is TRBV28 and J is TRBJ1-2, with D unresolved. CDR1 and CDR2 (germline): MDHEN, SYDVKM. The ends were cut back, 6 bases at V and 8 bases at J, with 19 bases in the middle. This CDR3 has 14 amino acids. CDR3 DNA sequence: TGTGCCAGCAGACCCCAATCCGGGAAGAAAGGCTACACCTTC. Its translation is CASRPQSGKKGYTF.

A note on this clone: Other DNA sequences of this sample code for an identical CDR3. The rearrangement links TRBV7-9 to TRBJ2-1; 11 positions agree with TRBD1. Trimming took 3 bases from V and 7 from J; bases not matched to a gene: 5. Germline CDR1 SEHNR, CDR2 FQNEAQ (reference sequence). This CDR3 contains 15 residues. The CDR3 DNA reads TGTGCCAGCAGCTTTGGACAGGGGGCGGGAAATGAGCAGTTCTTC. This encodes CASSFGQGAGNEQFF.

The chain is built from TRBV27 and TRBJ2-7; a possible D gene is TRBD1 (5 bases). Germline-derived CDR1 and CDR2 are MNHEY and SMNVEV (reference sequence). CDR3 length: 13 amino acids. Deletions cut 1 base from V and 3 bases from J, with 7 bases between. The CDR3 bases are TGTGCCAGCAGTTTATTAGGGGACTACGAGCAGTACTTC. This codes for CASSLLGDYEQYF.

The V gene is TRBV29-1, the J gene TRBJ2-1; possibly TRBD1 for D (7 bases). The CDR3 covers 15 residues. Germline V gene data show CDR1 as SQVTM and CDR2 as ANQGSEA. V lost 5 bases to trimming and J lost 0 bases, with 14 bases between them. Here the CDR3 DNA reads TGCAGCGTTCTTGACAGGGAGGTCTCCTACAATGAGCAGTTCTTC. The encoded protein is CSVLDREVSYNEQFF.

The rearrangement links TRBV5-4 to TRBJ2-3; the match to TRBD2 covers 11 bases. Losses at the gene ends were 4 bases for V and 4 bases for J; bases not matched to a gene: 17. Germline assignment: CDR1 SGHNT and CDR2 YYREEE (reference sequence). The CDR3 loop spans 19 amino acids. CDR3 loop: CASSKLAGAPQGIPDTQYF. The DNA of the CDR3 is TGTGCCAGCAGCAAACTAGCGGGGGCCCCTCAGGGGATCCCAGATACGCAGTATTTT.

This clone has a count of ten or more. The CDR3 sequence is CASSFGIVNYGYTF. The CDR3 nucleotides are TGTGCCAGTAGTTTCGGGATAGTAAACTATGGCTACACCTTC. The rearrangement joins TRBV19 to TRBJ1-2, with D uncertain. Per germline, CDR1 LNHDA and CDR2 SQIVND (reference sequence). The CDR3 contains 14 residues. Trimming took off 5 bases at V and 2 bases at J, with 12 bases between the two ends. Full variable domain (rest looked up from reference TRBV19 and TRBJ1-2): DGGITQSPKYLFRKEGQNVTLSCEQNLNHDAMYWYRQDPGQGLRLIYYSQIVNDFQKGDIAEGYSVSREKKESFPLTVTSAQKNPTAFYLCASSFGIVNYGYTFGSGTRLTVV.

The chain carries TRBV2 and TRBJ1-2, with TRBD1 matching over 7 bases. The trim removed 3 bases at V and 3 bases at J, leaving 1 base unmatched. Per the germline V gene, CDR1 is SNHLY and CDR2 is FYNNEI. This CDR3 spans 13 amino acids. For the CDR3, the DNA is TGTGCCAGCAGTGACAGGGGGGACTATGGCTACACCTTC. It yields the protein CASSDRGDYGYTF.

V gene TRBV6-6 combines with J gene TRBJ2-7; 11 bases are shared with TRBD2. The CDR3 totals 12 residues. Germline CDR1 MNHNY, CDR2 SVGAGI (reference sequence). The V and J ends lost 11 bases and 3 bases, in that order; junction bases with no gene match: 3. The CDR3 sequence is CAVGLAGYEQYF. CDR3 nucleotides: TGTGCCGTCGGACTAGCGGGCTACGAGCAGTACTTC.

V gene TRBV24-1 combines with J gene TRBJ2-1; weak D call: TRBD2 (6 bases). The CDR3 is 15 amino acids. Trimming removed 4 bases from V and 4 bases from J, with 13 bases in between. Germline V CDR1 and CDR2: KGHDR, SFDVKD. In nucleotides, the CDR3 is TGTGCCACCAGTGAGGGAGGAGGGCAGTACAATGAGCAGTTCTTC. As protein: CATSEGGGQYNEQFF.

This clone was recorded only once. V is TRBV4-2 and J is TRBJ2-3, with D maybe TRBD1 (5 bases). CDR1 and CDR2 (germline): LGHNA, YNFKEQ. Deletions cut 6 bases from V and 4 bases from J, with 14 bases between. The CDR3 runs to 14 residues. The CDR3 DNA reads as TGTGCCAGCAGTCAGGGCCAGCACTCAGATACGCAGTATTTT. It encodes CASSQGQHSDTQYF.